This TCR beta chain was documented in a study of untreated major depressive disorder. Study-level points and caveats: Findings may not generalize because the study sample was small. CD4+ T cells from depressed patients used TRBV05-01 (Vbeta 5.1) more often than controls.

Remarks on this clone: Its antigen is unidentified.

The protocol was immunoSEQ multiplex PCR, while the TCRdb copy is restricted to in-frame clones and leaves out a portion. Here the sample spans tens of thousands of clones, about nine tenths being singletons. This CDR3 has 15 residues. Germline V gene sequence: CDR1 SGHTA, CDR2 FQGNSA. V was cut by 3 bases and J by 9 bases, with 15 bases left in between. For sex, age, current smoking status and body mass index, every depressed patient had a pairwise-matched non-depressed control. All participants were of European descent. The V call is TRBV7-2, the J call TRBJ1-6; D call uncertain. This TCR derives from a middle-aged woman in good health. Input material: CD4+ T cells from PBMCs. The chain's CDR3 is CASSLEGGKISPLHF. In DNA, the CDR3 is TGTGCCAGCAGCTTGGAGGGCGGTAAGATTTCACCCCTCCACTTT. The whole variable domain, filled in from reference TRBV7-2 and TRBJ1-6, reads GAGVSQSPSNKVTEKGKDVELRCDPISGHTALYWYRQSLGQGLEFLIYFQGNSAPDKSGLPSDRFSAERTGGSVSTLTIQRTQQEDSAVYLCASSLEGGKISPLHFGNGTRLTVT.